The entry below gives a single TCR beta chain sequence along with its context. Its recognized antigen is unknown. No much larger clone exists at a distance of one base, and base qualities are not known. Enrolling through a virtual design, the prospective study's participants ranged in age from roughly 18 to 90 years and lived across around 25 United States geographic areas. To assign participants to cohorts, the prospective study relied on clinical history that participants themselves reported in a screening survey and a study questionnaire. ImmuneRACE Cohort 3 recovered participants were defined by two consecutive negative NP/OP PCR tests, healthcare professional clearance, or symptom resolution. In the prospective study, mobile phlebotomists collected whole blood, serum and a nasopharyngeal or oropharyngeal swab from each participant. Over a 2-month period, participants in the prospective study had the option of providing additional blood draws and questionnaires. Before DNA extraction, blood samples from the prospective study were shipped at room temperature or frozen.

The germline V gene sets CDR1 to SGHVS and CDR2 to FQNEAQ. The germline V and J ends show losses of 0 bases and 5 bases respectively, and no gene match explains 9 bases of the junction. The CDR3 goes from the cysteine to the phenylalanine over 16 residues. The read is trimmed to its CDR3 DNA, 48 bases read in frame from base 1. The immunoSEQ Assay, a bias-controlled multiplex PCR, was used to amplify TCRbeta CDR3 regions from genomic DNA. In the original analysis: The number of nucleated cells in each sample was estimated by amplification of reference gene primers within the assay. To quantify the absolute abundance of each unique TCRbeta CDR3 rearrangement, sequence reads were collapsed and filtered. For each sample, productive Simpson clonality was calculated as the square root of Simpson's diversity index over productive rearrangements. TCRdb stores this immuneACCESS table with in-frame sequences only. Part of the clones is absent; in the studies checked, under half of the shortfall reflects unresolved V genes, and no reason is known for the rest. That table supplies the V and J calls and clone size; D and trimming were determined from the DNA. The table for this sample lists hundreds of thousands of clones; around 90% of them were counted only once. 0.75% to 1% of the sample is held by the ten biggest clonotypes.

This sample was included in a study of blood T cell repertoires in COVID-19 (dated by TCRdb to the early 2020s). Describing the broader study: The collaborator samples originated in the United States, Italy and Spain and spanned the acute and convalescent phases of COVID-19. The material from the prospective study consisted of cDNA or gDNA derived from T cells, B-cell-depleted T cells, or PBMCs. HLA class I and class II types, where available, came from metadata supplied by the sample provider rather than from assay-based typing. Subjects who had been exposed to COVID-19, were actively infected with it, or had recovered from it provided the deeply sampled blood TCRbeta repertoires that made up the dataset. The repertoires were made available in a free public database intended to serve as a resource for research on the immune response to SARS-CoV-2. The sample metadata nearly always contained a de-identified subject ID, COVID-19 status, age in years and sex. The samples were drawn from two sources: the first 160 participants of the ongoing ImmuneRACE study, and fewer than 1,500 subjects contributed by 6 global collaborators. Beyond this particular receptor, the publication reports: Clinical and demographic metadata were provided uncurated, with the amount varying by source and participant.

The sequence derives from a woman aged 25-40 years who had recovered from COVID-19. The sample was PBMCs or T cells enriched from blood (not recorded which). Recombination linked TRBV7-8 to TRBJ2-7; 8 middle bases align to TRBD2. The CDR3 has the sequence CASSLAGRTSIDEQYF. The DNA is as follows: TGTGCCAGCAGCTTAGCGGGGAGGACTAGCATCGACGAGCAGTACTTC. When the CDR3 is completed using the reference TRBV7-8 and TRBJ2-7 genes on either side, the full variable domain is GAGVSQSPRYKVAKRGQDVALRCDPISGHVSLFWYQQALGQGPEFLTYFQNEAQLDKSGLPSDRFFAERPEGSVSTLKIQRTQQEDSAVYLCASSLAGRTSIDEQYFGPGTRLTVT.